Below, 13 T cell receptor beta chains from the same sample are listed, as sequenced in a study of T cell responses to AZD1222 COVID-19 vaccine (dated by TCRdb to the early 2020s). The library was generated by the immunoSEQ multiplex PCR assay. TCRdb's version of the immuneACCESS table is confined to in-frame rearrangements and falls short of the full clone set. An unresolved V gene accounts for under half of the shortfall where checked; the remainder is of unknown origin. The sample table holds 45,000 or so clones, of which roughly 90% were seen once. In total, the top ten clones hold 1% to 1.3% of the sample. Interpreted using the paper, the time point label stands for: about 28 days (+/-7) after the second vaccine dose. The material was peripheral blood, obtained 28 days after the second AZD1222 dose. All receptors come from an adult who received the AZD1222 COVID-19 vaccine.

This clone appeared once. J is TRBJ1-5 and V is TRBV7-2; no firm D call. CDR1 and CDR2 from the germline V gene are SGHTA and FQGNSA. CDR3 length: 13 amino acids. The ends were cut back, 5 bases at V and 0 bases at J, with 5 bases in the middle. The chain's CDR3 is CASSPRSNQPQHF. The CDR3 DNA reads as TGTGCCAGCAGCCCCCGTAGCAATCAGCCCCAGCATTTT.

This clone has a handful of counts. The DNA for the CDR3 is TGTGCCACTAAACGAGGACATTGGGGGACTGAAGCTTTCTTT. As protein: CATKRGHWGTEAFF. The chain couples TRBV15 to TRBJ1-1, with D tentatively TRBD1 (5 bases). The germline V and J ends were trimmed by 9 bases and 5 bases, with 19 bases remaining between them. CDR3 length equals 14 residues. Per the germline V gene, CDR1 is LNHNV and CDR2 is YYDKDF (reference sequence).

The V call is TRBV27, the J call TRBJ2-1, with a tentative D call TRBD2 (5 bases). Germline CDR1 is MNHEY and CDR2 is SMNVEV (reference sequence). Trimming took 3 bases from V and 8 from J, leaving 8 bases between them. This CDR3 comprises 12 residues. As DNA, the CDR3 is TGTGCCAGCAGTTTCTGGGGAGATGAGCAGTTCTTC. Translating it yields CASSFWGDEQFF.

The CDR3 is CATSDTTRGQGGQETQYF. The CDR3 DNA reads TGTGCCACCAGTGATACCACCCGAGGACAGGGGGGCCAAGAGACCCAGTACTTC. The rearrangement links TRBV24-1 to TRBJ2-5; 10 bases match TRBD1. This CDR3 comprises 18 residues. V lost 3 bases, J lost 1 base, and 10 bases stayed unmatched. Germline V gene lookup returns CDR1 KGHDR and CDR2 SFDVKD.

CDR3 in amino acids: CASSLGGGSEETQYF. For the CDR3, the DNA is TGCGCCAGCAGCTTGGGGGGAGGGAGTGAAGAGACCCAGTACTTC. The chain links TRBV5-1 to TRBJ2-5, with 7 bases that match TRBD2. The CDR3 covers 15 residues. Trimming cost V 0 bases and J 3 bases; bases outside gene matches: 5. Germline V gene sequence: CDR1 SGHRS, CDR2 YFSETQ.

The chain combines TRBV19 with TRBJ2-3; TRBD2 might be the D (5 bases). CDR1 and CDR2 from the germline V gene are LNHDA and SQIVND (reference sequence). The CDR3 runs 15 residues. V shed 1 base and J shed 5 bases, with 13 bases lying between them. CDR3 sequence reads: CASSIAGEGRDTQYF. The CDR3 nucleotides read TGTGCCAGTAGTATAGCGGGCGAAGGGAGAGATACGCAGTATTTT.

V gene TRBV20-1 combines with J gene TRBJ2-7; no reliable D call. Trimming took 5 bases from V and 6 from J, leaving 11 bases between them. CDR1 and CDR2 (germline): DFQATT, SNEGSKA (reference sequence). This CDR3 region has 11 residues. DNA for the CDR3: TGCAGTGCTTATGAGCAACTCGAGCAGTACTTC. It encodes CSAYEQLEQYF.

This chain joins TRBV6-5 and TRBJ1-5; 9 positions match TRBD1. Losses at the gene ends were 6 bases for V and 1 base for J; bases not matched to a gene: 4. Looked up from germline, CDR1 is MNHEY and CDR2 is SVGAGI. The length of the CDR3 is 15 residues. The CDR3 nucleotides read TGTGCCAGCAGAATCGGGACAGGGAGCAATCAGCCCCAGCATTTT. As protein: CASRIGTGSNQPQHF.

CDR3 nucleotide sequence: TGTGCCAGCTCACCAGAATCTACGTGGGGGGAGACCCAGTACTTC. Translation: CASSPESTWGETQYF. The V call is TRBV18, the J call TRBJ2-5; D may be TRBD1 or TRBD2 (5 bases each). V shed 2 bases and J shed 5 bases, with 15 bases lying between them. Germline assignment: CDR1 KGHSH and CDR2 LQKENI. The CDR3 is 15 residues long.

The chain combines TRBV27 with TRBJ2-7, with 8 positions matching TRBD2. Germline V CDR1 and CDR2: MNHEY, SMNVEV (reference sequence). V was pared by 3 bases and J by 7 bases, with 8 bases of the junction left unmatched. CDR3 length equals 14 residues. The CDR3 is CASSLREAHQEQYF. The CDR3 DNA follows: TGTGCCAGCAGTTTGCGGGAGGCACATCAGGAGCAGTACTTC.

J is TRBJ2-5 and V is TRBV2, with 10 bases lining up with TRBD1. The CDR3 totals 16 residues. Germline V gene lookup returns CDR1 SNHLY and CDR2 FYNNEI. The V and J ends lost 5 bases and 1 base, in that order; junction bases with no gene match: 7. CDR3 sequence reads: CASSPGTGAVQETQYF. DNA of the CDR3: TGTGCCAGCAGTCCCGGGACAGGGGCCGTCCAAGAGACCCAGTACTTC.

As concerns this clone: Additional DNA sequences in this sample encode the identical CDR3. The rearrangement uses TRBV5-1 and TRBJ1-3; D may be TRBD1 (5 bases). Deletions cut 0 bases from V and 4 bases from J, with 8 bases between. Per germline, CDR1 SGHRS and CDR2 YFSETQ. The CDR3 has 14 amino acids. CDR3 sequence (DNA): TGCGCCAGCAGCTTGGAGGGGATAGGAAACACCATATATTTT. It specifies CASSLEGIGNTIYF.

The rearrangement links TRBV18 to TRBJ2-7, with unresolved D. The CDR3 is made up of 15 amino acids. Between the trimmed V and J ends, which lost 1 base and 2 bases, there was a span of 12 bases. Germline lookup yields CDR1 KGHSH and CDR2 LQKENI. CDR3 residues: CASSPRLLSAYEQYF. The CDR3 nucleotides are TGTGCCAGCTCACCACGTCTACTTTCCGCCTACGAGCAGTACTTC.